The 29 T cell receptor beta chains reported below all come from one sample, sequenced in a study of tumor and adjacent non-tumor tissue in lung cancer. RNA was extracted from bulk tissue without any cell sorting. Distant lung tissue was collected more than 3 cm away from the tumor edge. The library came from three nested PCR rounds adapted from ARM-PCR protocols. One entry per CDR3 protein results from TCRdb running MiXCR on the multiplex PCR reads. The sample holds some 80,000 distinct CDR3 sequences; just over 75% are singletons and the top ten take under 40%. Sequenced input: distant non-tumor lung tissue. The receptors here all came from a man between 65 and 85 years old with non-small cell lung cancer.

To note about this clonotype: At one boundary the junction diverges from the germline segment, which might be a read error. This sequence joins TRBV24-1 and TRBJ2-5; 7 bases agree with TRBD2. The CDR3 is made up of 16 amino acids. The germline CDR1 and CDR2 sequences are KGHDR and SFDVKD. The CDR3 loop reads CATSDAQLGGGETQHF. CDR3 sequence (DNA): TGTGCCACCAGTGATGCTCAGCTGGGGGGAGGGGAGACCCAGCACTTC.

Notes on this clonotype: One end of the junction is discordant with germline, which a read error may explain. DNA for the CDR3: TGTACCAGTAGCTTGCGCGACAAGGATTCCCACTACGAGCAGTACTTC. This gives the protein CTSSLRDKDSHYEQYF. The chain employs TRBV5-5 and TRBJ2-7; D is unresolved. Germline V gene lookup returns CDR1 SGHKS and CDR2 YYEKEE (reference sequence). The CDR3 runs to 16 residues.

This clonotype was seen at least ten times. The CDR3 is CSAVTSLLMHEQFF. CDR3 nucleotide sequence: TGCAGTGCGGTGACGAGCCTCTTAATGCATGAGCAGTTCTTC. The chain carries TRBV20-1 and TRBJ2-1; no reliable D call. Germline CDR1 is DFQATT and CDR2 is SNEGSKA (reference sequence). V was pared by 6 bases and J by 8 bases, with 20 bases between. The CDR3 extends over 14 amino acids.

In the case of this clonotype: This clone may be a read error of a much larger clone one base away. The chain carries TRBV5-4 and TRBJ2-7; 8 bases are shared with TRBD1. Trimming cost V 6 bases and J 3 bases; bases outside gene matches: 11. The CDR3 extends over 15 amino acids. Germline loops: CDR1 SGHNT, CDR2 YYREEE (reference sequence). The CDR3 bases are TGTGCCAGCAACCAGATGGACAGGGCGGTCTACGAGCAGTACTTC. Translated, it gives CASNQMDRAVYEQYF.

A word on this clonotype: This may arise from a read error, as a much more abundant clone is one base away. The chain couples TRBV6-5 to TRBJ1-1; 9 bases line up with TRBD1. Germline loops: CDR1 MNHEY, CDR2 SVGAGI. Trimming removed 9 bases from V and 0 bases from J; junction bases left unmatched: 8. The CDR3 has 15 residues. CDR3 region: CARSARQGVNTEAFF. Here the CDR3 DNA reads TGTGCCAGGAGTGCCCGACAGGGGGTGAACACTGAAGCTTTCTTT.

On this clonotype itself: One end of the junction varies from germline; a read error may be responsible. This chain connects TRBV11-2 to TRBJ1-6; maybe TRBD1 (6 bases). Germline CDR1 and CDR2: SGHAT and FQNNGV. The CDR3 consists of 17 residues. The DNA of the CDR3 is TGTGCCAACAGCTTAGTCCGACTGGGGGCTAATAATTCACCCCTCCACTTT. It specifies CANSLVRLGANNSPLHF.

CDR3 bases: TGCGCCAGCAGCCGACTAGCGGGAGATATAAATGAGCAGTTCTTC. It codes for CASSRLAGDINEQFF. The rearrangement joins TRBV4-3 to TRBJ2-1; TRBD2 matches at 12 bases. With V trimmed by 4 bases and J by 7 bases, 5 bases remained unmatched. The germline V gene has CDR1 LGHNA and CDR2 YSLEER. The CDR3 has 15 amino acids.

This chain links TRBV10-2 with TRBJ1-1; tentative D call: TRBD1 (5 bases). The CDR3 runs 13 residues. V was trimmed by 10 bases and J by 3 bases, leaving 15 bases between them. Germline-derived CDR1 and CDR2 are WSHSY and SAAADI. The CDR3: CANTITGDTEAFF. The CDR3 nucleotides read TGCGCCAACACAATTACGGGGGACACTGAAGCTTTCTTT.

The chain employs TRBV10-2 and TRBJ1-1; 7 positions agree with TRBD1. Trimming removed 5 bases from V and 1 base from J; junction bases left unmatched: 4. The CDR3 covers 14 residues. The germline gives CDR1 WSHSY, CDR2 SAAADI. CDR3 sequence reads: CASSRDRANTEAFF. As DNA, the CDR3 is TGCGCCAGCAGTCGAGACAGGGCGAACACTGAAGCTTTCTTT.

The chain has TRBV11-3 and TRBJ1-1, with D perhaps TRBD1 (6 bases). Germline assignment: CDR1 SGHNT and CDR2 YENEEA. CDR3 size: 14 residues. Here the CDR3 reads CISTRTGALTEAFF. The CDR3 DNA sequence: TGTATCAGCACGCGGACGGGGGCGTTGACTGAAGCTTTCTTT. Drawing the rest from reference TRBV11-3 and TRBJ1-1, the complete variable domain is EAGVVQSPRYKIIEKKQPVAFWCNPISGHNTLYWYLQNLGQGPELLIRYENEEAVDDSQLPKDRFSAERLKGVDSTLKIQPAELGDSAVYLCISTRTGALTEAFFGQGTRLTVV.

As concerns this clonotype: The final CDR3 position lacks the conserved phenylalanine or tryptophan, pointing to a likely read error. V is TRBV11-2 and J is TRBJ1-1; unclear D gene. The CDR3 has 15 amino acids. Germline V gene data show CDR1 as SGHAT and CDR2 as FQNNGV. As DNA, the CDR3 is TGTGCCAGTAGCTTCGCTAATTCAAGGAACACTGAAGCTTTCTCT. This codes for CASSFANSRNTEAFS.

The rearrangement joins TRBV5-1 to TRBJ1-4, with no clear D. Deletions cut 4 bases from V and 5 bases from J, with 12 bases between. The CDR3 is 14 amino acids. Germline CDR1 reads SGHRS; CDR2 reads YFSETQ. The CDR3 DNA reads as TGCGCCAGCAGCAGAGATACGAAGAATGAAAAACTGTTTTTT. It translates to CASSRDTKNEKLFF.

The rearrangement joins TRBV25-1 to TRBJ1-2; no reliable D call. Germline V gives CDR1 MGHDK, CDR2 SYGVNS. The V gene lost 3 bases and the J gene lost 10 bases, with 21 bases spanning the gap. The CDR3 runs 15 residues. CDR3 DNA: TGTGCCAGCAGTGAGTTGCATAATTGGCAGACCGACTACACCTTC. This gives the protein CASSELHNWQTDYTF.

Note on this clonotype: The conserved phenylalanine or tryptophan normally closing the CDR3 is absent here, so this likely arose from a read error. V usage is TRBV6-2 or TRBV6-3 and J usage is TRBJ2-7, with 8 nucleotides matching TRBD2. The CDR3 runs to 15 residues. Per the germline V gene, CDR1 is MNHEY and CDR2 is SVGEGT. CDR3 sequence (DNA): TGTGTCAGCAGCCGGGAGGGACTAAACTCCTACGAGCAGTACCTC. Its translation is CVSSREGLNSYEQYL.

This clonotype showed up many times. The CDR3 loop is CASSPRGVLAGGEETQYF. CDR3 bases: TGTGCCAGCAGTCCGAGGGGGGTGCTAGCGGGAGGAGAAGAGACCCAGTACTTC. The chain joins TRBV6-5 to TRBJ2-5; 11 positions agree with TRBD2. The CDR3 spans 18 residues. V shed 5 bases, J shed 3 bases, and the junction held 14 bases outside the gene matches. Germline V CDR1 and CDR2: MNHEY, SVGAGI.

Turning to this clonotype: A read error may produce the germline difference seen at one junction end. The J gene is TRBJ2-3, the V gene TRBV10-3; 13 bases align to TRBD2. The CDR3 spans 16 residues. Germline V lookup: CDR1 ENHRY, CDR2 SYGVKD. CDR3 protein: CAISNTSGRDIDTHYF. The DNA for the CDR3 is TGTGCCATCAGTAATACTAGCGGGAGGGACATAGATACGCATTATTTT.

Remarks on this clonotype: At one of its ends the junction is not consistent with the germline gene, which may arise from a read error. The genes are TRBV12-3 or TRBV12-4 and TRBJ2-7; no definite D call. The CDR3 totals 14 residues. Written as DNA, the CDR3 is TGTGCCGGCAGTCTCCTGACACTCAGGAGCGAGCAGTACTTC. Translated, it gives CAGSLLTLRSEQYF.

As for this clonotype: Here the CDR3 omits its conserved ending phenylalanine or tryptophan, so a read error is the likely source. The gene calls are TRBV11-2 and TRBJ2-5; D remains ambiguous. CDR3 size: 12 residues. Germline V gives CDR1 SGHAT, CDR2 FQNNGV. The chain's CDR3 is CAGSLVRETQYL. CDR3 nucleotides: TGTGCCGGCAGCTTAGTTCGGGAGACCCAGTACTTA.

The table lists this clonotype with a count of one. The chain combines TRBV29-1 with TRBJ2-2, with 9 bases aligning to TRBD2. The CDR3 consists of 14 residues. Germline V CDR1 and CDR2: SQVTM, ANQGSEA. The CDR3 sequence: CGSLGTSFTGELFF. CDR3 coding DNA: TGCGGCTCATTAGGGACTAGCTTCACCGGGGAGCTGTTTTTT.

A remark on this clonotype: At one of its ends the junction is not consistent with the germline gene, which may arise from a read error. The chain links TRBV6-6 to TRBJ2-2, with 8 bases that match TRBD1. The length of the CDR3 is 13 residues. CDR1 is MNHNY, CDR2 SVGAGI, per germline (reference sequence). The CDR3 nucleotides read TGTGACAGCAGAGACAGGGGTACAGGGGAGCTGTTTTTT. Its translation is CDSRDRGTGELFF.

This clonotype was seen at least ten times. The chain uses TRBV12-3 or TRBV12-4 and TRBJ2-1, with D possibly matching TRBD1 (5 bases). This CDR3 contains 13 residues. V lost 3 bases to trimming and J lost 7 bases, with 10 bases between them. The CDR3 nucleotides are TGTGCCAGCAGTTTGGGGCAGAAAAATGAGCAGTTCTTC. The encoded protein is CASSLGQKNEQFF.

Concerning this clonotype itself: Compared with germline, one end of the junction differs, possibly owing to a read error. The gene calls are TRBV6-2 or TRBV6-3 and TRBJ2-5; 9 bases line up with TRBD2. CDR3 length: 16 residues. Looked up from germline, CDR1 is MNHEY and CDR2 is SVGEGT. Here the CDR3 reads CASRRGGSRFRETHYF. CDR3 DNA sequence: TGTGCCAGTCGGCGGGGGGGATCGCGGTTTCGAGAGACCCATTACTTC.

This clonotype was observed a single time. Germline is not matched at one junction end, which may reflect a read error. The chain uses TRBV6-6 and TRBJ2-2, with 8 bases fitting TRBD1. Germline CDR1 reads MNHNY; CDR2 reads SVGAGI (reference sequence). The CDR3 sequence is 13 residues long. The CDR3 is CASRDRGIGELFF. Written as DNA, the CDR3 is TGCGCCAGCAGAGACAGGGGTATCGGGGAGCTGTTTTTT.

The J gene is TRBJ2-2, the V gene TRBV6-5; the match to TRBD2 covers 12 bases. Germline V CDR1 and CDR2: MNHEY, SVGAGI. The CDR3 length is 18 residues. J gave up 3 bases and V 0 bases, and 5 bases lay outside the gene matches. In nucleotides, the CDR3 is TGTGCCAGCAGTTACTCCGAACTAGCGGGGGGATACACCGGGGAGCTGTTTTTT. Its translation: CASSYSELAGGYTGELFF.

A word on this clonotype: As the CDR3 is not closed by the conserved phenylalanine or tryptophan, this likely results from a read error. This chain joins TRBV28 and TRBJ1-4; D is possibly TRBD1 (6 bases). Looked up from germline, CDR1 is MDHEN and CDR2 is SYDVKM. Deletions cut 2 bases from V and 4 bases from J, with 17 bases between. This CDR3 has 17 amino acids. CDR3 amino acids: CASSLPILGQINEKLFI. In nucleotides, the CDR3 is TGTGCCAGCAGTTTACCAATATTAGGACAGATTAATGAAAAACTGTTTATT.

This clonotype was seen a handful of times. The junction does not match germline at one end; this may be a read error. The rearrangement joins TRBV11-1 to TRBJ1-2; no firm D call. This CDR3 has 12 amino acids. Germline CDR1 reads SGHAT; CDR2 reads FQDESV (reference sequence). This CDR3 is CASSLNRYGYTF. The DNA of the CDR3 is TGTGCCAGCAGCTTAAACAGATATGGTTACACCTTT.

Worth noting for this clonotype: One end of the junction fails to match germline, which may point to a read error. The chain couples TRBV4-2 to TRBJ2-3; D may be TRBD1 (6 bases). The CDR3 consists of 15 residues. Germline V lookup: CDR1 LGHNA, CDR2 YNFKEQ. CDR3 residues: CASSHADRTTDTQYF. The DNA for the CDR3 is TGCGCCAGCAGCCATGCGGACAGAACCACAGATACGCAGTATTTT.

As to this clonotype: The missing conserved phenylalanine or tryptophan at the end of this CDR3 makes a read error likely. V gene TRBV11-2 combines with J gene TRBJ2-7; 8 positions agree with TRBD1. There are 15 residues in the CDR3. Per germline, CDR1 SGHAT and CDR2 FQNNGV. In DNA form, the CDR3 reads TGTGCCAGCATCTTAGATCAGGGGGCCTCCTACGAGCAGTACCTC. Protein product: CASILDQGASYEQYL.

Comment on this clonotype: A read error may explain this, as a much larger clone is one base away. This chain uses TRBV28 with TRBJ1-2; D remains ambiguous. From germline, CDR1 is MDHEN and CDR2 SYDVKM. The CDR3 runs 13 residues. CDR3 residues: CDSSFGLWHGYTF. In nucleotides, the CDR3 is TGTGACAGCAGTTTCGGGCTTTGGCATGGCTACACCTTC.